Sequencing of this T cell receptor (beta chain) was carried out in a study of identifying expanded T cells in peripheral blood. The study, taken as a whole, reports: Across healthy donors, higher total template counts meant significantly greater roughly two-week count variance. Over approximately two and four weeks, about 15 and 18 clones changed, versus approximately 1.2 between replicates.

Data came from immunoSEQ multiplex PCR; TCRdb stores just in-frame clones and leaves some out. The sample includes more than 75,000 clones, 75% to 90% of them seen just once. Worth noting for this clone: Its antigen is not known.

No infections or other immune events were documented during collection. This CDR3 region has 16 residues. Germline-derived CDR1 and CDR2 are WSHSY and SAAADI. V dropped 4 bases and J dropped 6 bases, with 19 bases sitting between them. This sequence was found in a person aged 18 to 70 in good health. This rearrangement joins TRBV10-2 to TRBJ2-1, with D possibly being TRBD1 or TRBD2 (5 bases each). Source material: blood. DNA for the CDR3: TGCGCCAGCAGTGGGTTACAGGTACCCGAGGGCAATGAGCAGTTCTTC. This encodes CASSGLQVPEGNEQFF.